The clone carrying this TCR beta chain was observed a few times. No antigen is known for it. This record comes from a study of post-analysis software for immune sequencing data. Built from TCR beta cDNA, the libraries had unique molecular identifiers in them. MiXCR, applied by TCRdb to the PCR reads, yields one record per CDR3 protein. The top ten clones hold 1.7% of a sample with fewer than 700,000 distinct CDR3 sequences, about 44% of them seen once. Notes on the study in general: Normalized Chao1 diversity was significantly reduced in patients versus controls. Patients used about 5 TRBV segments, including TRBV5-6, TRBV5-1 and TRBV20-1, more often than controls.

The CDR3 length is 11 residues. CDR1 and CDR2 (germline): SQVTM, ANQGSEA. V was cut by 6 bases and J by 0 bases, with 4 bases left in between. The sequencing input was blood. The rearrangement joins TRBV29-1 to TRBJ2-3; the D is unclear. The origin of this receptor is a girl aged 5 to 17 with multiple sclerosis. The CDR3 bases are TGCAGCGTCCGCAGCACAGATACGCAGTATTTT. Translating gives CSVRSTDTQYF.